The subject of this entry is one T cell receptor (beta chain). Generated by immunoSEQ multiplex PCR, the TCRdb table keeps only in-frame clones and is missing some. The sample records tens of thousands of clones, 32% being singletons. The data belong to a study of sequential checkpoint blockade in melanoma. Described treatment: randomized to nivolumab then ipilimumab (arm A) or the reverse (arm B). V was cut by 5 bases and J by 3 bases, with 16 bases left in between. The V gene's germline CDR1 is LNHDA and CDR2 SQIVND (reference sequence). This CDR3 has 15 residues. The rearrangement links TRBV19 to TRBJ2-5; D is perhaps TRBD1 (6 bases). This receptor was identified in a human donor with melanoma. Specimen: tumor tissue (inferred from file names), collected from a patient given nivolumab and ipilimumab in sequence. The CDR3 DNA is TGTGCCAGTAGTTTGTGGGGCAGGGGCAAAGAGACCCAGTACTTC. It specifies CASSLWGRGKETQYF.